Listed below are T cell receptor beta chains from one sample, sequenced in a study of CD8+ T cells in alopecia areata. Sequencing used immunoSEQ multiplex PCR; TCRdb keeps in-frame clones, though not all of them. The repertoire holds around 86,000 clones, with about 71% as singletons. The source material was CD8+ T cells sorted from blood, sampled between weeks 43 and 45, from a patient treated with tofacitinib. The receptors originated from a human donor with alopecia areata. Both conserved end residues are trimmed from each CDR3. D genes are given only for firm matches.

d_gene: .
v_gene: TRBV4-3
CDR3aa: ASSQELVNEQF

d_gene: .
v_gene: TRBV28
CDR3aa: AIRGAGVVVHGYT

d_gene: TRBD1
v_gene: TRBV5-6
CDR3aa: ASSLDTGTGPNTEAF

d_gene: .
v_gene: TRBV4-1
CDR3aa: ASSQDLSYEQY

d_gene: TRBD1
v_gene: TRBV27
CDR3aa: ASSPSGQGNEQF

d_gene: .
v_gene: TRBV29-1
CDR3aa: SVVGGDKAQYGYT

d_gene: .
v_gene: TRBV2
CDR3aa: ASSEVGEADTQY

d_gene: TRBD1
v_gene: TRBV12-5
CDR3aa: ASGLVGQGLYGYT

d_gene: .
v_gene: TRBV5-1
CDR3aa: ASSLGYTEAF

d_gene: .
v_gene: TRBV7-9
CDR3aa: ASRSTKSPVSEANVLT

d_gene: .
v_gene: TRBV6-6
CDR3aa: ASKGGFGEYTEAF

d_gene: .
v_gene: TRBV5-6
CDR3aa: ASSSGTGGHEQF

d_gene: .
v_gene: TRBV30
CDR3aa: AWSDFSGGPEAF

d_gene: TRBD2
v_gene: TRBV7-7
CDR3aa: ASSLREGGLYNEQF

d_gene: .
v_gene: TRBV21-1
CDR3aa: ASSKGPPGGFGYT

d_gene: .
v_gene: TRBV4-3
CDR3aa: ASSEGSSYEQY

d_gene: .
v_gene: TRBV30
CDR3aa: AWSPPAGTEAF

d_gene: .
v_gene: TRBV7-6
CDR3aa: ASSLETGGAYQEAQY

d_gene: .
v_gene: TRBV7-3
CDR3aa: ASSQDPQVDTQY

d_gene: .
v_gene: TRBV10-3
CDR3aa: AISESKGGPTDTQY

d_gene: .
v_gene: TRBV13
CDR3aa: ASSPTNREAF

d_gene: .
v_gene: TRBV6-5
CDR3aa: ASSYRPGEAF